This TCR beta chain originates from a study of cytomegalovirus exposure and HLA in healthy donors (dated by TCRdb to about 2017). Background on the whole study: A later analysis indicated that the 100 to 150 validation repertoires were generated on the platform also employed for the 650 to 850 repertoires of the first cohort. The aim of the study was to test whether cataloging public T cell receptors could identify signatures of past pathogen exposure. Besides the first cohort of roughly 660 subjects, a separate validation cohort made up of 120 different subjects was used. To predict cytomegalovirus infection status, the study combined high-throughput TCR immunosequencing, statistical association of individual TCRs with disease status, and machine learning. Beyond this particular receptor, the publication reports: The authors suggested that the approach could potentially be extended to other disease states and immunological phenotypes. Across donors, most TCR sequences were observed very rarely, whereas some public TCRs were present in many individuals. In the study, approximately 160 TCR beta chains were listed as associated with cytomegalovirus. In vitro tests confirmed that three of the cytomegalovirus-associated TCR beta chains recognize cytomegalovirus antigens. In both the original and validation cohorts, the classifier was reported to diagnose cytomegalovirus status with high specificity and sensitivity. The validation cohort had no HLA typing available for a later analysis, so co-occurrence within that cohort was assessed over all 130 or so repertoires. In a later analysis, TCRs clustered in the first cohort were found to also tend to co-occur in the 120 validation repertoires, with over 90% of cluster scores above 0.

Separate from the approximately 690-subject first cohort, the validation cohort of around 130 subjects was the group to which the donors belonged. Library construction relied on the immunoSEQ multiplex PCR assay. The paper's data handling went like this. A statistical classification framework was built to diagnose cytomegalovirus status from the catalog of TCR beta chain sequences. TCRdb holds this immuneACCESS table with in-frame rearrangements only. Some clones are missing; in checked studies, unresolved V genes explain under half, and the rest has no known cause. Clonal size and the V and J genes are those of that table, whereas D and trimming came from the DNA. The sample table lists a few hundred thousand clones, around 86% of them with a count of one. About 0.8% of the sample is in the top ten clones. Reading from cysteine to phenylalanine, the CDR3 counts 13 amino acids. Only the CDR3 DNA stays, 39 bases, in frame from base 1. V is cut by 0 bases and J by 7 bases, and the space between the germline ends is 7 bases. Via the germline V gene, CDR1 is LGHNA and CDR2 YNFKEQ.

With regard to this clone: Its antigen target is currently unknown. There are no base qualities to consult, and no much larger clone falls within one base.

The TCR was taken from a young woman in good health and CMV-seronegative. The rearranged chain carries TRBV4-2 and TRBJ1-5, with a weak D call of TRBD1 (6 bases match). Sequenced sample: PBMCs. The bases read TGTGCCAGCAGCCAAGAGAGGGGGCAGCCCCAGCATTTT. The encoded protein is CASSQERGQPQHF.